The 14 T cell receptor beta chains presented below share a single source sample, sequenced in a study of cytomegalovirus exposure and HLA in healthy donors. Both 60 Vbeta primers and 13 Jbeta primers went into the PCR. Profiled with immunoSEQ multiplex PCR; TCRdb holds only in-frame clones, not every one. The sample has 150,000 to 200,000 clones, 79% seen once. Input material: PBMCs. The source of these receptors is a woman between 45 and 60 years old in good health and CMV-seronegative.

This rearrangement joins TRBV7-2 to TRBJ1-5; D is unclear. This CDR3 contains 13 residues. CDR1 SGHTA and CDR2 FQGNSA come from the germline V gene. Trimming took 2 bases from V and 5 from J, leaving 7 bases between them. The CDR3 sequence: CASSLWRDQPQHF. The CDR3 coding sequence is TGTGCCAGCAGCTTATGGAGGGATCAGCCCCAGCATTTT.

The genes are TRBV30 and TRBJ2-7; D possibly corresponds to TRBD2 (5 bases). V was clipped by 0 bases and J by 0 bases, with 21 bases between them. This CDR3 has 18 residues. Per the germline V gene, CDR1 is GTSNPN and CDR2 is SVGIG (reference sequence). As DNA, the CDR3 is TGTGCCTGGAGTGTACTTTCGAGGGCCTACCAGAGCTCCTACGAGCAGTACTTC. This codes for CAWSVLSRAYQSSYEQYF.

The chain employs TRBV6-5 and TRBJ1-2, with no clear D. Germline CDR1 is MNHEY and CDR2 is SVGAGI. The CDR3 runs to 12 residues. V lost 3 bases and J lost 5, with 7 bases in between. CDR3 amino acids: CASSYSGYGYTF. For the CDR3, the DNA is TGTGCCAGCAGTTATTCCGGGTATGGCTACACCTTC.

This clone was detected only once. The chain employs TRBV11-3 and TRBJ2-3; 7 bases fit TRBD1. The CDR3 consists of 17 residues. Germline-derived CDR1 and CDR2 are SGHNT and YENEEA. The V and J ends lost 5 bases and 7 bases, in that order; junction bases with no gene match: 18. CDR3 nucleotides: TGTGCCAGCAGCACCTCTCGACAGGGACGGGACACTAATACGCAGTATTTT. This codes for CASSTSRQGRDTNTQYF.

The V and J genes are TRBV5-6 and TRBJ1-4; TRBD1 might be the D (6 bases). V lost 2 bases to trimming and J lost 5 bases, with 19 bases between them. The CDR3 totals 17 residues. CDR1 is SGHDT and CDR2 is YYEEEE in the germline V gene. CDR3 DNA: TGTGCCAGCAGCTTTTTTTTGGACAGCCAAAGAAATGAAAAACTGTTTTTT. It yields the protein CASSFFLDSQRNEKLFF.

This clone is a singleton in its sample. The CDR3 DNA reads as TGTGCCAGCAGCGGACGACAGGGGGCGGTAGGCGAGCAGTACTTC. Its translation: CASSGRQGAVGEQYF. The chain has TRBV9 and TRBJ2-7, with 10 nucleotides matching TRBD1. The junction had 9 bases not matched to a gene; V was cut back by 3 bases and J by 6 bases. Germline CDR1 SGDLS, CDR2 YYNGEE. The CDR3 length is 15 residues.

The chain uses TRBV15 and TRBJ1-3; tentatively, D is TRBD1 (6 bases). CDR3 length: 15 residues. Germline V gives CDR1 LNHNV, CDR2 YYDKDF (reference sequence). V shed 2 bases and J shed 3 bases, with 11 bases lying between them. This CDR3 is CATSRSGTFGNTIYF. Here the CDR3 DNA reads TGTGCCACCAGCAGATCTGGGACATTTGGAAACACCATATATTTT.

The chain couples TRBV19 to TRBJ2-7; 10 bases are shared with TRBD2. The J segment lost 0 bases and the V segment lost 1 base, leaving 6 bases of the junction unmatched. This CDR3 region has 17 residues. Germline CDR1 and CDR2: LNHDA and SQIVND (reference sequence). The CDR3 protein is CASSIAPGLASSYEQYF. DNA of the CDR3: TGTGCCAGTAGTATAGCCCCGGGACTAGCGAGCTCCTACGAGCAGTACTTC.

This chain connects TRBV9 to TRBJ2-2; D might be TRBD2 (5 bases). The CDR3 is 13 residues long. Germline loops: CDR1 SGDLS, CDR2 YYNGEE. V was clipped by 5 bases and J by 7 bases, with 12 bases between them. The DNA of the CDR3 is TGTGCCAGCAGTATACTAGTGCTCGGGGAGCTGTTTTTT. It codes for CASSILVLGELFF.

The rearrangement joins TRBV7-3 to TRBJ2-1; TRBD2 matches 14 bases. Germline CDR1 is SGHTA and CDR2 is FQGTGA. This CDR3 is 15 amino acids long. V lost 5 bases to trimming and J lost 10 bases; unmatched junction nucleotides: 7. CDR3: CASSEGLAGAGEQFF. Here the CDR3 DNA reads TGTGCCAGCAGCGAGGGACTAGCGGGAGCTGGCGAGCAGTTCTTC.

This clone showed up just once. The chain couples TRBV9 to TRBJ1-3; D possibly corresponds to TRBD1 (6 bases). Germline V gene data show CDR1 as SGDLS and CDR2 as YYNGEE. The ends were cut back, 0 bases at V and 5 bases at J, with 18 bases in the middle. The CDR3 contains 17 residues. Here the CDR3 reads CASSVASVGQNRNTIYF. CDR3 DNA: TGTGCCAGCAGCGTAGCGTCGGTGGGACAAAATAGAAACACCATATATTTT.

The chain has TRBV28 and TRBJ2-6, with 11 bases identical to TRBD2. Germline V lookup: CDR1 MDHEN, CDR2 SYDVKM. This CDR3 spans 19 amino acids. V was clipped by 4 bases and J by 4 bases; unmatched bases: 12. In nucleotides, the CDR3 is TGTGCCAGCAGTTCGGTAGCGGGAGGGCCCCCCGTAGGGGCCAACGTCCTGACTTTC. Protein sequence: CASSSVAGGPPVGANVLTF. Variable domain in full (rest from reference TRBV28 and TRBJ2-6): DVKVTQSSRYLVKRTGEKVFLECVQDMDHENMFWYRQDPGLGLRLIYFSYDVKMKEKGDIPEGYSVSREKKERFSLILESASTNQTSMYLCASSSVAGGPPVGANVLTFGAGSRLTVL.

The rearrangement links TRBV9 to TRBJ2-5; 9 bases align to TRBD2. CDR1 is SGDLS, CDR2 YYNGEE, per germline. Trimming cost V 0 bases and J 1 base; bases outside gene matches: 10. There are 18 residues in the CDR3. The CDR3 loop reads CASSVAGIAGVGQETQYF. The CDR3 nucleotides are TGTGCCAGCAGCGTAGCTGGGATAGCGGGAGTGGGCCAAGAGACCCAGTACTTC. The full variable domain, completed using reference TRBV9 and TRBJ2-5, is DSGVTQTPKHLITATGQRVTLRCSPRSGDLSVYWYQQSLDQGLQFLIQYYNGEERAKGNILERFSAQQFPDLHSELNLSSLELGDSALYFCASSVAGIAGVGQETQYFGPGTRLLVL.

The V call is TRBV5-5, the J call TRBJ2-7; TRBD1 matches 9 bases. The CDR3 sequence is 14 residues long. J was trimmed by 7 bases and V by 0 bases; bases with no gene match: 5. CDR1 is SGHKS and CDR2 is YYEKEE in the germline V gene (reference sequence). The DNA for the CDR3 is TGTGCCAGCAGCTTGGGGACAGGGGTCCCGGAGCAGTACTTC. Translating gives CASSLGTGVPEQYF.